This TCR beta chain was identified during a study of T cell responses to AZD1222 COVID-19 vaccine. Overall study results and limits: Baseline seropositives among AZD1222 recipients totaled only five or six. Repertoires were obtained solely post-peak T cell response.

Pooled together were second doses at about 4 or about 12 weeks. Assay used: immunoSEQ multiplex PCR; TCRdb lists only in-frame clones, some missing. The sample has fewer than 200,000 clones, 88% seen once. Germline V lookup: CDR1 SEHNR, CDR2 FQNEAQ (reference sequence). The CDR3 loop spans 17 amino acids. With 0 bases removed from V and 2 bases from J, the gap between germline ends came to 16 bases. Concerning this clone itself: The antigen is not known.

V and J are TRBV7-9 and TRBJ2-5; D possibly uses TRBD1 or TRBD2 (6 bases each). Sequenced material: peripheral blood, taken 28 days after the second AZD1222 dose. The origin of this receptor is an adult who received the AZD1222 COVID-19 vaccine. This CDR3 is CASSLAPRDIPQETQYF. The CDR3 nucleotides are TGTGCCAGCAGCTTAGCGCCGCGGGACATACCACAAGAGACCCAGTACTTC.